The 2 T cell receptor beta chains below were found in one sample sequenced in a study of early T cells in non-severe SARS-CoV-2 infection. In TCRdb, the 5' RACE reads were re-called with MiXCR into one record per CDR3 protein. The sample yields approximately 56,000 distinct CDR3 sequences, roughly 15% seen once. This sample comprised whole blood, obtained at baseline. These receptors were obtained from an adult who was a healthcare worker with PCR-confirmed SARS-CoV-2 infection or an uninfected control (not recorded which).

This chain links TRBV5-1 with TRBJ2-5; maybe TRBD1 (6 bases). V shed 3 bases and J shed 3 bases, with 12 bases lying between them. This CDR3 spans 14 amino acids. In germline, CDR1 is SGHRS, CDR2 YFSETQ. The CDR3 protein is CASSSSTGKETQYF. For the CDR3, the DNA is TGCGCCAGCAGCTCCTCTACAGGGAAAGAGACCCAGTACTTC.

J is TRBJ2-7 and V is TRBV28, with a weak D call TRBD2 (6 bases). V was clipped by 10 bases and J by 0 bases, with 13 bases between them. CDR1 and CDR2 from the germline V gene are MDHEN and SYDVKM. CDR3 length equals 13 residues. CDR3 nucleotide sequence: TGTGCCACGATCCGGGACTCCTCCTACGAGCAGTACTTC. Translation: CATIRDSSYEQYF. Full variable domain (rest looked up from reference TRBV28 and TRBJ2-7): DVKVTQSSRYLVKRTGEKVFLECVQDMDHENMFWYRQDPGLGLRLIYFSYDVKMKEKGDIPEGYSVSREKKERFSLILESASTNQTSMYLCATIRDSSYEQYFGPGTRLTVT.